Below are 5 T cell receptor beta chains sequenced from a single sample in a study of tumor-infiltrating lymphocytes in primary liver carcinoma. A primer matching the constant region was used to make TCR beta cDNA from approximately 0.45 ug of total RNA. Amplification in three nested multiplex PCR rounds with slightly modified ARM-PCR gave rise to TCR beta libraries. The study ran its first two PCR rounds for approximately 11 cycles each, using TRBV1-TRBV30 forward primers and a C-beta reverse primer. TCRdb fed the multiplex PCR reads into MiXCR, producing one record per CDR3 protein. Among roughly 49,000 distinct CDR3 sequences listed, about two thirds were seen once. Co-extraction of both nucleic acids (RNA and DNA) used about 18-34 mg of unsorted bulk tissue. Specimen: liver tumor tissue from sampling region 5. The subset was: tumor region T5, tumor centre. Receptor source: a man between 40 and 49 years old with primary liver carcinoma and hepatitis B virus infection.

On this clonotype itself: A clone one base away is much larger, so this may be a read error. This rearrangement joins TRBV6-5 to TRBJ2-7, with D perhaps matching TRBD2 (6 bases). The CDR3 is 13 amino acids. Germline assignment: CDR1 MNHEY and CDR2 SVGAGI. The CDR3 here is CACRREPVGEQYF. The CDR3 DNA reads TGTGCCTGCAGGAGGGAACCCGTGGGCGAGCAGTACTTC.

In regard to this clonotype: This CDR3 is missing its conserved last phenylalanine or tryptophan, likely due to a read error. This chain connects TRBV11-3 to TRBJ2-6, with D possibly matching TRBD1 (5 bases). Germline-derived CDR1 and CDR2 are SGHNT and YENEEA. The CDR3 length is 14 residues. CDR3 coding DNA: TGTGCCAGCAGCGATAGAGCTGGGGCCAACATCCTGACTTCC. Protein sequence: CASSDRAGANILTS.

With respect to this clonotype: Compared with germline, one end of the junction differs, possibly owing to a read error. The genes are TRBV28 and TRBJ2-7; D may be TRBD2 (6 bases). This CDR3 has 14 residues. Germline lookup yields CDR1 MDHEN and CDR2 SYDVKM. CDR3 coding DNA: TGTGCCACCAGGGACGCGGGGAGCCCCTACGAGCTGTACTTC. Translation: CATRDAGSPYELYF. Full variable domain (outside the CDR3, taken from reference TRBV28 and TRBJ2-7): DVKVTQSSRYLVKRTGEKVFLECVQDMDHENMFWYRQDPGLGLRLIYFSYDVKMKEKGDIPEGYSVSREKKERFSLILESASTNQTSMYLCATRDAGSPYELYFGPGTRLTVT.

Remarks on this clonotype: The junction shows a germline mismatch at one end, possibly a read error. The chain joins TRBV6-5 to TRBJ2-1; D is ambiguous. This CDR3 has 16 residues. The germline gives CDR1 MNHEY, CDR2 SVGAGI. As DNA, the CDR3 is TGTGTCAGCAGTTACACGAAGGGCGGTATCTACAATGAGCAGTTCTTC. It translates to CVSSYTKGGIYNEQFF.

V gene TRBV29-1 combines with J gene TRBJ1-1; D perhaps matches TRBD1 (5 bases). Deletions cut 5 bases from V and 5 bases from J, with 18 bases between. This CDR3 is built from 14 residues. Germline CDR1 SQVTM, CDR2 ANQGSEA. CDR3 nucleotide sequence: TGCAGCGTTTCATTAGCGGGGACGGGAACTGAAGCTTTCTTT. Amino acid sequence: CSVSLAGTGTEAFF.